Listed here are 16 T cell receptor beta chains from one sample, sequenced in a study of shared clonotypes between healthy human individuals. Profiled with immunoSEQ multiplex PCR; TCRdb holds only in-frame clones, not every one. The table has 490,000 or so clones, about 80% seen once; the top ten hold 10% to 15%. The source material was PBMCs. The receptors shown here come from a woman aged 40 to 50 in good health. Some clones in this sample may be carry-over from other donors' samples.

This clone showed up just a few times. The chain carries TRBV11-2 and TRBJ2-5, with no clear D. The V gene's germline CDR1 is SGHAT and CDR2 FQNNGV. V was shortened by 5 bases and J by 0 bases, with 13 bases between the two germline ends. The CDR3 is 15 residues long. CDR3 in amino acids: CASSIRTANQETQYF. The CDR3 nucleotides read TGTGCCAGCAGCATCCGGACGGCAAACCAAGAGACCCAGTACTTC.

This sequence joins TRBV4-1 and TRBJ2-5; 8 positions match TRBD2. CDR3 length equals 15 residues. V lost 3 bases, J lost 7 bases, and 10 bases stayed unmatched. Germline values: CDR1 MGHRA, CDR2 YSYEKL. As DNA, the CDR3 is TGCGCCAGCAGCCAGCAACACGGGGCGGGAGGGACCCAGTACTTC. Protein product: CASSQQHGAGGTQYF.

The J gene is TRBJ1-1, the V gene TRBV28, with 7 bases that match TRBD1. There are 14 residues in the CDR3. CDR1 MDHEN and CDR2 SYDVKM come from the germline V gene. The trim removed 7 bases at V and 2 bases at J, leaving 7 bases unmatched. The CDR3 protein is CASTRTGINTEAFF. CDR3 in DNA: TGTGCCAGCACCCGGACAGGCATTAACACTGAAGCTTTCTTT.

This chain uses TRBV2 with TRBJ1-3, with 8 bases aligning to TRBD1. Unmatched junction bases numbered 4, after V lost 7 bases and J lost 2 bases. Looked up from germline, CDR1 is SNHLY and CDR2 is FYNNEI. The CDR3 has 14 residues. In nucleotides, the CDR3 is TGTGCCAGCACCCTACAGGGGGCTGGAAACACCATATATTTT. Its protein product is CASTLQGAGNTIYF.

This clone was found a few times. The chain recombines TRBV20-1 with TRBJ2-3; D possibly corresponds to TRBD2 (6 bases). The CDR3 loop spans 11 amino acids. Germline CDR1 reads DFQATT; CDR2 reads SNEGSKA (reference sequence). Between the trimmed V and J ends, which lost 5 bases and 6 bases, there was a span of 9 bases. CDR3 DNA sequence: TGCAGTGCTCTTCTAGCGGATACGCAGTATTTT. It translates to CSALLADTQYF.

This clone came up a few times. CDR3 nucleotide sequence: TGTGCCAGCAGTTTGTTAGGCGTACGGAACACTGAAGCTTTCTTT. Translation: CASSLLGVRNTEAFF. The rearrangement links TRBV28 to TRBJ1-1; D unresolved. V lost 3 bases to trimming and J lost 1 base, with 12 bases between them. The CDR3 totals 15 residues. Germline values: CDR1 MDHEN, CDR2 SYDVKM.

V gene TRBV27 combines with J gene TRBJ2-1; the D is unclear. CDR1 and CDR2 (germline): MNHEY, SMNVEV (reference sequence). The CDR3 totals 14 residues. V was cut by 7 bases and J by 3 bases, with 13 bases left in between. CDR3 DNA sequence: TGTGCCAGCACCCCCTTTGGGGACTACAATGAGCAGTTCTTC. It is translated as CASTPFGDYNEQFF.

The J gene is TRBJ1-2, the V gene TRBV19; a possible D gene is TRBD1 (6 bases). V was trimmed by 7 bases and J by 0 bases, leaving 12 bases between them. Germline V gives CDR1 LNHDA, CDR2 SQIVND (reference sequence). This CDR3 contains 14 residues. CDR3 sequence: CASKEDRANYGYTF. For the CDR3, the DNA is TGTGCCAGTAAAGAGGACAGAGCTAACTATGGCTACACCTTC.

The rearrangement links TRBV18 to TRBJ1-4; TRBD1 is a possible D gene (6 bases). This CDR3 spans 16 amino acids. V dropped 2 bases and J dropped 8 bases, with 18 bases sitting between them. The germline V gene has CDR1 KGHSH and CDR2 LQKENI. CDR3 sequence reads: CASSPSRTVGEEKLFF. The CDR3 nucleotides read TGTGCCAGCTCACCAAGTAGGACAGTTGGGGAGGAAAAACTGTTTTTT. The full variable domain, completed using reference TRBV18 and TRBJ1-4, is NAGVMQNPRHLVRRRGQEARLRCSPMKGHSHVYWYRQLPEEGLKFMVYLQKENIIDESGMPKERFSAEFPKEGPSILRIQQVVRGDSAAYFCASSPSRTVGEEKLFFGSGTQLSVL.

This clone was seen a handful of times. The rearrangement joins TRBV27 to TRBJ1-1; D remains unclear. The CDR3 totals 14 residues. Trimming left V 3 bases short and J 4 bases short, with 12 bases between. Germline V gene sequence: CDR1 MNHEY, CDR2 SMNVEV (reference sequence). The CDR3 is CASSLERGITEAFF. The CDR3 nucleotides are TGTGCCAGCAGTTTGGAGAGAGGGATCACTGAAGCTTTCTTT.

The gene calls are TRBV13 and TRBJ2-3; 7 bases match TRBD2. V lost 3 bases, J lost 3 bases, and 6 bases stayed unmatched. Germline V gene lookup returns CDR1 PRHDT and CDR2 FYEKMQ (reference sequence). There are 15 residues in the CDR3. CDR3 bases: TGTGCCAGCAGCTTTGGCGGGAGTATGACAGATACGCAGTATTTT. Amino acids: CASSFGGSMTDTQYF.

V gene TRBV12-5 combines with J gene TRBJ2-3; D is ambiguous. V was trimmed by 7 bases and J by 6 bases, leaving 17 bases between them. Germline CDR1 LGHNT, CDR2 FRNRAP. This CDR3 is built from 14 residues. The CDR3 is CASAPMRESDTQYF. In DNA form, the CDR3 reads TGTGCTAGTGCCCCTATGAGAGAGTCGGATACGCAGTATTTT.

V is TRBV9 and J is TRBJ2-2, with 10 bases that match TRBD2. J was trimmed by 1 base and V by 3 bases; bases with no gene match: 0. The V gene's germline CDR1 is SGDLS and CDR2 YYNGEE. The CDR3 is 15 residues long. In nucleotides, the CDR3 is TGTGCCAGCAGCGGACTAGCGGGGAACACCGGGGAGCTGTTTTTT. Its translation: CASSGLAGNTGELFF. Full variable domain (outside the CDR3, taken from reference TRBV9 and TRBJ2-2): DSGVTQTPKHLITATGQRVTLRCSPRSGDLSVYWYQQSLDQGLQFLIQYYNGEERAKGNILERFSAQQFPDLHSELNLSSLELGDSALYFCASSGLAGNTGELFFGEGSRLTVL.

The J gene is TRBJ1-5, the V gene TRBV30, with a weak D call TRBD1 (5 bases). Germline assignment: CDR1 GTSNPN and CDR2 SVGIG (reference sequence). Trimming pared 1 base from V and 2 bases from J, leaving 9 bases between. This CDR3 region has 14 residues. The CDR3 DNA reads TGTGCCTGGAGTGGCGGACAACGCAATCAGCCCCAGCATTTT. This gives the protein CAWSGGQRNQPQHF.

The chain uses TRBV28 and TRBJ2-1; 7 nucleotides align to TRBD1. Germline assignment: CDR1 MDHEN and CDR2 SYDVKM. The CDR3 extends over 16 amino acids. After removal of 4 bases from V and 9 bases from J, the junction contained 15 bases not matched to a gene. The CDR3 sequence is CASSSNLRGMVVEQFF. In nucleotides, the CDR3 is TGTGCCAGCAGTTCCAATCTCAGGGGGATGGTGGTTGAGCAGTTCTTC.

V and J are TRBV2 and TRBJ1-5, with D possibly matching TRBD1 (6 bases). The germline V gene encodes CDR1 SNHLY and CDR2 FYNNEI. CDR3 size: 13 residues. The V end lost 5 bases, the J end lost 9 bases, and 14 bases lay between the germline ends. This CDR3 is CASSTNRDGPQHF. CDR3 in DNA: TGTGCCAGCAGTACAAACAGGGATGGGCCCCAGCATTTT.